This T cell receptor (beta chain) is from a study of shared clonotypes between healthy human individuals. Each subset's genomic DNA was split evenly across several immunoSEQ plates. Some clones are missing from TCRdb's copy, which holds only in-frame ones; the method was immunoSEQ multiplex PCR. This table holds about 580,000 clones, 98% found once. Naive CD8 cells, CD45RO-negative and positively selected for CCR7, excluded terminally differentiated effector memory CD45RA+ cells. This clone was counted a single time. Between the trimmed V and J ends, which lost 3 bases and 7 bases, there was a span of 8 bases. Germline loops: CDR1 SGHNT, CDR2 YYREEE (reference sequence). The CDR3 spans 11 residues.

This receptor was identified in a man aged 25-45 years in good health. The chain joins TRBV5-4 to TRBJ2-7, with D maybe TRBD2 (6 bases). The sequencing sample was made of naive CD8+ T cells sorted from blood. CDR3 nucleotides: TGTGCCAGCAGCTGGGGGGAGGAGCAGTACTTC. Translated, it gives CASSWGEEQYF.